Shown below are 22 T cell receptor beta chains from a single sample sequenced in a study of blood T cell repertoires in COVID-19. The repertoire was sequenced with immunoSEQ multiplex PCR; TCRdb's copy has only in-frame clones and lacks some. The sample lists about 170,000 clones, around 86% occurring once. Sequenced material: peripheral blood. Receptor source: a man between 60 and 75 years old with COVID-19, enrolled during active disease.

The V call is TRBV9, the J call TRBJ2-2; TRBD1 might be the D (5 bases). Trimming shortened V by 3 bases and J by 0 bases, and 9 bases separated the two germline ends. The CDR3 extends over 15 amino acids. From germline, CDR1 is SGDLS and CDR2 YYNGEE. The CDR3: CASSGQRTNTGELFF. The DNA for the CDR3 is TGTGCCAGCAGCGGACAGAGAACGAACACCGGGGAGCTGTTTTTT.

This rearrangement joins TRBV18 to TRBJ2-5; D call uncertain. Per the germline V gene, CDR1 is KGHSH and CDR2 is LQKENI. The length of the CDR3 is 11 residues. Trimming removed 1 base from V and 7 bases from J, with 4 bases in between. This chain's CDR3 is CASSPRGTQYF. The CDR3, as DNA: TGTGCCAGCTCACCACGAGGGACCCAGTACTTC.

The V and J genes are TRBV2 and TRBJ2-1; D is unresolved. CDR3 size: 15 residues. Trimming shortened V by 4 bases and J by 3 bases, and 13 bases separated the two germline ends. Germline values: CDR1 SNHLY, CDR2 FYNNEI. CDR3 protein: CASSGEVPLYNEQFF. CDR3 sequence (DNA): TGTGCCAGCAGTGGCGAGGTCCCCCTCTACAATGAGCAGTTCTTC.

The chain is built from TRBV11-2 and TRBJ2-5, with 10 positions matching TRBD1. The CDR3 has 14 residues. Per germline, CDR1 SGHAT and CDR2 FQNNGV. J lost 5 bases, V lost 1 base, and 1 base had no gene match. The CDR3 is CASSLGTGGETQYF. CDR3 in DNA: TGTGCCAGCAGCTTAGGGACAGGGGGGGAGACCCAGTACTTC.

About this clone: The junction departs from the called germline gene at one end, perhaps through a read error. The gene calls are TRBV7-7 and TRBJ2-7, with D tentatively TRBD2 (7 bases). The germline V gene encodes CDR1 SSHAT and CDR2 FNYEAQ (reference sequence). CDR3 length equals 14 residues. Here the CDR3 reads CASSHPRGPYEQYF. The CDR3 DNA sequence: TGTGCTAGCAGCCACCCGCGGGGGCCCTACGAGCAGTACTTC. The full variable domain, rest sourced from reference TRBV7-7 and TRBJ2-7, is GAGVSQSPRYKVTKRGQDVTLRCDPISSHATLYWYQQALGQGPEFLTYFNYEAQPDKSGLPSDRFSAERPEGSISTLTIQRTEQRDSAMYRCASSHPRGPYEQYFGPGTRLTVT.

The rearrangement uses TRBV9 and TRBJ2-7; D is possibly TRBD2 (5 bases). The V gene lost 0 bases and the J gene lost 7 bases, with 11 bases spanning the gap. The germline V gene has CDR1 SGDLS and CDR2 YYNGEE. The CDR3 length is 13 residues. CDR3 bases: TGTGCCAGCAGCGTAGGACCGGGCGGGGAGCAGTACTTC. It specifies CASSVGPGGEQYF.

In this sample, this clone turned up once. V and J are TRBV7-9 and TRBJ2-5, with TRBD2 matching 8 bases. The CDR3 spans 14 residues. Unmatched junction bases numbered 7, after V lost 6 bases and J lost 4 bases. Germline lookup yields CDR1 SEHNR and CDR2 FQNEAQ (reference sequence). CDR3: CASRPTSGAETQYF. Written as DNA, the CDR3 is TGTGCCAGCAGACCTACTAGCGGTGCAGAGACCCAGTACTTC.

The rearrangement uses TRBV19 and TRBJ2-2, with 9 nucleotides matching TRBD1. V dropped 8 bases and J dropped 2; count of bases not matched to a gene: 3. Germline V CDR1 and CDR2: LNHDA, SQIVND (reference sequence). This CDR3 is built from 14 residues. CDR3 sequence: CASGTGLNTGELFF. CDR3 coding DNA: TGTGCCAGTGGGACAGGGCTCAACACCGGGGAGCTGTTTTTT.

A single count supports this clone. This CDR3 reads CASRPGQRVGNTEAFF. The CDR3 DNA reads as TGTGCCTCACGGCCGGGACAGAGGGTCGGGAACACTGAAGCTTTCTTT. This chain connects TRBV30 to TRBJ1-1; 7 nucleotides line up with TRBD1. Per germline, CDR1 GTSNPN and CDR2 SVGIG (reference sequence). J was trimmed by 1 base and V by 7 bases; bases with no gene match: 15. The CDR3 runs 16 residues.

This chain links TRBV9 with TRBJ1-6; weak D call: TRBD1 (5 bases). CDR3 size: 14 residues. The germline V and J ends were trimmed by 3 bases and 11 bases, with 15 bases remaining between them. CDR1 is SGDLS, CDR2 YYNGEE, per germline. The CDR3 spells CASSATVGAAPLHF. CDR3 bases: TGTGCCAGCAGCGCGACCGTAGGGGCTGCACCCCTCCACTTT.

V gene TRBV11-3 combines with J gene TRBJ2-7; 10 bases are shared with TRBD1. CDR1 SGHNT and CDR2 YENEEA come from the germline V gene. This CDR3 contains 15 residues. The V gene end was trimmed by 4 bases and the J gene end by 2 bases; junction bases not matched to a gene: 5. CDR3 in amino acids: CASSSAGQGPYEQYF. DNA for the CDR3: TGTGCCAGCAGCTCAGCGGGACAGGGGCCCTACGAGCAGTACTTC.

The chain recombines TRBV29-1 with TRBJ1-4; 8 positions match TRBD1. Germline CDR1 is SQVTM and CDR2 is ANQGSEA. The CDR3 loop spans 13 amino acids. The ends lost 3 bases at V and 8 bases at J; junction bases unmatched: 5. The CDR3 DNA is TGCAGCGTTGAGGACAGGGCCGGGGAAAAACTGTTTTTT. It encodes CSVEDRAGEKLFF.

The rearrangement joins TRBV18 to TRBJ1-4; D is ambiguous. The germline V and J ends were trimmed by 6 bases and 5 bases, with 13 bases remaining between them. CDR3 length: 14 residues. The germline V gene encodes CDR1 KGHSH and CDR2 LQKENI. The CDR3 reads CASSEGVPNEKLFF. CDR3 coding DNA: TGTGCCAGCTCCGAGGGAGTCCCCAATGAAAAACTGTTTTTT. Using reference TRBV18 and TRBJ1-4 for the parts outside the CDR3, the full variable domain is NAGVMQNPRHLVRRRGQEARLRCSPMKGHSHVYWYRQLPEEGLKFMVYLQKENIIDESGMPKERFSAEFPKEGPSILRIQQVVRGDSAAYFCASSEGVPNEKLFFGSGTQLSVL.

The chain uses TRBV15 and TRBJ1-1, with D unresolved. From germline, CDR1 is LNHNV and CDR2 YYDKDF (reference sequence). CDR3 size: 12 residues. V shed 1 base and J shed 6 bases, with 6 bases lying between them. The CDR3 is CATSRGGSEAFF. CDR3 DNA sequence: TGTGCCACCAGCAGAGGAGGGTCTGAAGCTTTCTTT.

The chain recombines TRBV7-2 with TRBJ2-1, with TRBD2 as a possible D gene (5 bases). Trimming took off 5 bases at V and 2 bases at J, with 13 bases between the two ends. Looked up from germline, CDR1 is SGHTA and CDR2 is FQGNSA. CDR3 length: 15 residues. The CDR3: CASSLDYRPYNEQFF. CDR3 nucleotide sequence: TGTGCCAGCAGCCTCGACTACCGACCCTACAATGAGCAGTTCTTC.

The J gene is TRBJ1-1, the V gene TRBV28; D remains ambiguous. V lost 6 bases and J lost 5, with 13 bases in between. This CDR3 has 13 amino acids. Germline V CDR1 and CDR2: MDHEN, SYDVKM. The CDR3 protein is CASRPSGFTEAFF. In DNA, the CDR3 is TGTGCCAGCAGGCCTTCGGGGTTTACTGAAGCTTTCTTT. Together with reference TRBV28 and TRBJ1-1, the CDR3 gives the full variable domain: DVKVTQSSRYLVKRTGEKVFLECVQDMDHENMFWYRQDPGLGLRLIYFSYDVKMKEKGDIPEGYSVSREKKERFSLILESASTNQTSMYLCASRPSGFTEAFFGQGTRLTVV.

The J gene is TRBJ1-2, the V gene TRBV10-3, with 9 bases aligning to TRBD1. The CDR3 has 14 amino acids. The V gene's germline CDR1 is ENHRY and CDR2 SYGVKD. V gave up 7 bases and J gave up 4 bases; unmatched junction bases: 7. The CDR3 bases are TGTGCCATCAAGAGGACAGGGGCGGGCTATGGCTACACCTTC. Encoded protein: CAIKRTGAGYGYTF.

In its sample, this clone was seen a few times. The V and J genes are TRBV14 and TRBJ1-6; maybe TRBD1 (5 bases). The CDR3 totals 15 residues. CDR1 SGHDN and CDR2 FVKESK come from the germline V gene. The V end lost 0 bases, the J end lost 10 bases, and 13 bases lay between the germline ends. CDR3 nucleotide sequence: TGTGCCAGCAGCCAAGATTTGGCGGGGCGCTCACCCCTCCACTTT. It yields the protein CASSQDLAGRSPLHF.

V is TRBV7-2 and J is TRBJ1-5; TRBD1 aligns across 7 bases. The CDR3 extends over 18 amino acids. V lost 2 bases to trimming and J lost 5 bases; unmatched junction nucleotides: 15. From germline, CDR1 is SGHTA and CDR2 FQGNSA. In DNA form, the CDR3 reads TGTGCCAGCAGCTTACACCTCTCACGGACAGGATCGCATCAGCCCCAGCATTTT. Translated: CASSLHLSRTGSHQPQHF.

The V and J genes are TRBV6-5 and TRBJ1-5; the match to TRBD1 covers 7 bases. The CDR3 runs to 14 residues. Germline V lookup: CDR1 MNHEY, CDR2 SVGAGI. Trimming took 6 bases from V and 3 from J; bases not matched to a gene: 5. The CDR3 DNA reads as TGTGCCAGCAGCCCGACAGGGAACAATCAGCCCCAGCATTTT. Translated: CASSPTGNNQPQHF.

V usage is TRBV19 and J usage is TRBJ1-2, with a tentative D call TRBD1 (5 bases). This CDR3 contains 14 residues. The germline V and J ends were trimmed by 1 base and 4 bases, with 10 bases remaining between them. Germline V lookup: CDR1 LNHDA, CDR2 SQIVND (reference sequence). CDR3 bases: TGTGCCAGTAGTATAGCAAGAGACAGCTATGGCTACACCTTC. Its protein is CASSIARDSYGYTF.

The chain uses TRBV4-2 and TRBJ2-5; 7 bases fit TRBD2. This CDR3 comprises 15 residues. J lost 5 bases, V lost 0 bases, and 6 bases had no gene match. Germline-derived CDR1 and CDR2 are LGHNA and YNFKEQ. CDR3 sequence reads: CASSQDTAGYETQYF. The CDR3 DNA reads TGTGCCAGCAGCCAAGATACAGCGGGATATGAGACCCAGTACTTC.